One and the same sample provided the 31 T cell receptor beta chains below, sequenced in a study of CD8+ T cells in alopecia areata. RNA was extracted and reverse transcribed into cDNA as the sequencing template. Clones were read by immunoSEQ multiplex PCR, and TCRdb kept only the in-frame ones, dropping some. The data contain 95,000 to 110,000 clones, 84% of them singletons. Treatment indicated: oral pan-JAK inhibitor, 5-10 mg twice daily. This specimen was CD8+ T cells sorted from blood, taken at week 24, from a patient treated with tofacitinib. The receptor source for this set is a human donor with alopecia areata.

J is TRBJ1-1 and V is TRBV27; the D gene is possibly TRBD1 (6 bases). Trimming stripped 5 bases from V and 3 bases from J, with 13 bases between. The CDR3 consists of 14 residues. Looked up from germline, CDR1 is MNHEY and CDR2 is SMNVEV (reference sequence). The chain's CDR3 is CASSKVGGYTEAFF. Here the CDR3 DNA reads TGTGCCAGCAGTAAAGTAGGGGGGTACACTGAAGCTTTCTTT.

In this sample, this clone turned up a few times. This chain joins TRBV4-1 and TRBJ1-3; D is uncertain. The V gene's germline CDR1 is MGHRA and CDR2 YSYEKL. The CDR3 runs to 16 residues. Trimming removed 0 bases from V and 0 bases from J, with 9 bases in between. CDR3 residues: CASSQEDENSGNTIYF. CDR3 nucleotides: TGCGCCAGCAGCCAAGAGGACGAGAACTCTGGAAACACCATATATTTT.

The rearrangement uses TRBV27 and TRBJ1-2; D is perhaps TRBD1 (5 bases). Germline CDR1 MNHEY, CDR2 SMNVEV (reference sequence). This CDR3 has 13 residues. V shed 0 bases and J shed 10 bases, with 12 bases lying between them. The CDR3 DNA sequence: TGTGCCAGCAGTTTATCAGGGGCCCTCGCCTACACCTTC. Protein: CASSLSGALAYTF.

The rearrangement links TRBV15 to TRBJ2-1, with 7 nucleotides matching TRBD2. V lost 5 bases to trimming and J lost 7 bases; unmatched junction nucleotides: 20. Germline lookup yields CDR1 LNHNV and CDR2 YYDKDF (reference sequence). This CDR3 has 18 amino acids. The CDR3 loop is CATSGAGGGNMLGNEQFF. CDR3 DNA: TGTGCCACCAGCGGAGCTGGGGGGGGAAATATGTTGGGTAATGAGCAGTTCTTC. Full variable domain (missing parts from reference TRBV15 and TRBJ2-1): DAMVIQNPRYQVTQFGKPVTLSCSQTLNHNVMYWYQQKSSQAPKLLFHYYDKDFNNEADTPDNFQSRRPNTSFCFLDIRSPGLGDTAMYLCATSGAGGGNMLGNEQFFGPGTRLTVL.

This clone was counted only a few times. The rearrangement joins TRBV4-2 to TRBJ2-3, with D unclear. Trimming pared 0 bases from V and 0 bases from J, leaving 7 bases between. The CDR3 totals 15 residues. Germline lookup yields CDR1 LGHNA and CDR2 YNFKEQ. CDR3 protein: CASSQEGYSTDTQYF. The CDR3 bases are TGTGCCAGCAGCCAAGAGGGGTATAGCACAGATACGCAGTATTTT.

This chain uses TRBV7-6 with TRBJ2-3; D unresolved. In germline, CDR1 is SGHVS, CDR2 FNYEAQ. V lost 0 bases and J lost 5, with 6 bases in between. This CDR3 is 13 amino acids long. CDR3 loop: CASSLAAGDTQYF. The CDR3 coding sequence is TGTGCCAGCAGCTTAGCGGCAGGAGATACGCAGTATTTT.

CDR3 region: CASSVSGTHTQYF. DNA for the CDR3: TGTGCCAGCAGCGTTTCTGGGACTCATACGCAGTATTTT. J is TRBJ2-3 and V is TRBV27; weak D call: TRBD2 (6 bases). In germline, CDR1 is MNHEY, CDR2 SMNVEV (reference sequence). The length of the CDR3 is 13 residues. Deletions cut 6 bases from V and 7 bases from J, with 14 bases between.

The chain recombines TRBV19 with TRBJ2-7, with D unresolved. CDR3 length: 15 amino acids. V gave up 2 bases and J gave up 5 bases, with 16 bases separating them. The germline V gene has CDR1 LNHDA and CDR2 SQIVND (reference sequence). The CDR3 is CASSINAAGNNEQYF. As DNA, the CDR3 is TGTGCCAGTAGTATAAACGCGGCAGGTAATAACGAGCAGTACTTC.

CDR3 nucleotide sequence: TGCGCCAGCAGCCAAACCCCCCCCGGGCCCGGCAATGAGCAGTTCTTC. Residues: CASSQTPPGPGNEQFF. This chain links TRBV4-3 with TRBJ2-1, with unresolved D. Germline CDR1 LGHNA, CDR2 YSLEER. V gave up 2 bases and J gave up 6 bases, with 17 bases separating them. The CDR3 length is 16 residues.

The CDR3 is CASSPSSSGANVLTF. The CDR3 nucleotides read TGCGCCAGCAGTCCATCCAGCTCTGGGGCCAACGTCCTGACTTTC. This sequence joins TRBV4-1 and TRBJ2-6, with D hard to call. The CDR3 covers 15 residues. V was pared by 6 bases and J by 0 bases, with 9 bases between. Germline V CDR1 and CDR2: MGHRA, YSYEKL.

The chain has TRBV5-1 and TRBJ1-1; D may be TRBD1 (6 bases). V lost 4 bases to trimming and J lost 0 bases, with 10 bases between them. This CDR3 is 14 amino acids long. Germline V gives CDR1 SGHRS, CDR2 YFSETQ. CDR3 sequence (DNA): TGCGCCAGCAGCGGCACAGGGATGAACACTGAAGCTTTCTTT. This codes for CASSGTGMNTEAFF. Filled out from reference TRBV5-1 and TRBJ1-1, the complete variable domain reads KAGVTQTPRYLIKTRGQQVTLSCSPISGHRSVSWYQQTPGQGLQFLFEYFSETQRNKGNFPGRFSGRQFSNSRSEMNVSTLELGDSALYLCASSGTGMNTEAFFGQGTRLTVV.

V gene TRBV7-9 combines with J gene TRBJ2-5, with 8 positions matching TRBD1. CDR3 length: 14 residues. V shed 6 bases, J shed 4 bases, and the junction held 7 bases outside the gene matches. In germline, CDR1 is SEHNR, CDR2 FQNEAQ (reference sequence). The CDR3 nucleotides are TGTGCCAGCAGTTCAACAGGGGGAGGAGAGACCCAGTACTTC. This codes for CASSSTGGGETQYF.

The rearrangement links TRBV12-5 to TRBJ2-7; 7 nucleotides align to TRBD1. The CDR3 consists of 14 residues. After removal of 9 bases from V and 2 bases from J, the junction contained 10 bases not matched to a gene. Germline V lookup: CDR1 LGHNT, CDR2 FRNRAP. The CDR3, as DNA: TGTGCTAGCCTGCCCCGGGACAGACCCTACGAGCAGTACTTC. It encodes CASLPRDRPYEQYF.

This clone was seen at least ten times. J is TRBJ2-7 and V is TRBV29-1; D is unresolved. The CDR3 consists of 11 residues. Looked up from germline, CDR1 is SQVTM and CDR2 is ANQGSEA. V gave up 4 bases and J gave up 4 bases, with 8 bases separating them. CDR3 region: CSVVVRYEQYF. The DNA for the CDR3 is TGCAGCGTTGTTGTGCGATACGAGCAGTACTTC.

The chain employs TRBV19 and TRBJ2-1; tentatively, D is TRBD1 or TRBD2 (5 bases each). Germline V gene lookup returns CDR1 LNHDA and CDR2 SQIVND (reference sequence). The CDR3 consists of 14 residues. V lost 1 base and J 5 bases, leaving 9 bases between the germline ends. CDR3: CASSIVEGNNEQFF. CDR3 nucleotide sequence: TGTGCCAGTAGTATAGTTGAGGGGAACAATGAGCAGTTCTTC.

This sequence joins TRBV7-6 and TRBJ2-7; D possibly corresponds to TRBD2 (5 bases). In germline, CDR1 is SGHVS, CDR2 FNYEAQ. The CDR3 covers 14 residues. V shed 6 bases and J shed 2 bases, with 14 bases lying between them. The CDR3 is CASSISGFTYEQYF. In nucleotides, the CDR3 is TGTGCCAGCAGTATCTCGGGGTTTACCTACGAGCAGTACTTC.

The chain joins TRBV19 to TRBJ2-7, with a weak D call TRBD1 (5 bases). The ends were cut back, 3 bases at V and 5 bases at J, with 14 bases in the middle. CDR1 and CDR2 from the germline V gene are LNHDA and SQIVND (reference sequence). CDR3 length equals 14 residues. CDR3 sequence: CASSIKSQGHEQYF. The CDR3 DNA is TGTGCCAGTAGTATTAAGAGCCAGGGCCACGAGCAGTACTTC.

This clone was recorded only once. CDR3 in DNA: TGCGCCAGCAGCTTCGGGGGAATGAGCTCCTACGAGCAGTACTTC. The encoded protein is CASSFGGMSSYEQYF. V is TRBV5-1 and J is TRBJ2-7; TRBD2 is a possible D gene (6 bases). Germline V gene lookup returns CDR1 SGHRS and CDR2 YFSETQ. Trimming shortened V by 2 bases and J by 0 bases, and 12 bases separated the two germline ends. The CDR3 contains 15 residues. The variable domain in full, completed from reference TRBV5-1 and TRBJ2-7, reads KAGVTQTPRYLIKTRGQQVTLSCSPISGHRSVSWYQQTPGQGLQFLFEYFSETQRNKGNFPGRFSGRQFSNSRSEMNVSTLELGDSALYLCASSFGGMSSYEQYFGPGTRLTVT.

The chain couples TRBV6-1 to TRBJ2-5, with unresolved D. CDR1 MNHNS and CDR2 SASEGT come from the germline V gene. This CDR3 spans 19 amino acids. V lost 0 bases and J 2 bases, leaving 22 bases between the germline ends. CDR3 sequence (DNA): TGTGCCAGCAGTGAAGCTTCCCAGGACCAGACGTCAACACAAGAGACCCAGTACTTC. This sequence encodes CASSEASQDQTSTQETQYF.

This chain connects TRBV5-1 to TRBJ2-1, with 10 bases lining up with TRBD2. Trimming at V came to 0 bases and at J to 6 bases, leaving 3 bases not matched to a gene. The CDR3 spans 15 residues. Germline-derived CDR1 and CDR2 are SGHRS and YFSETQ. CDR3 residues: CASSLVAGGRNEQFF. For the CDR3, the DNA is TGCGCCAGCAGCTTGGTAGCGGGGGGACGCAATGAGCAGTTCTTC.

The CDR3 nucleotides read TGTGCCAGCAGCTCACCCGACAGAAGCTACGAGCAGTACTTC. Translating gives CASSSPDRSYEQYF. The chain is built from TRBV7-2 and TRBJ2-7; weak D call: TRBD1 (5 bases). Trimming took 4 bases from V and 3 from J, leaving 13 bases between them. The CDR3 has 14 amino acids. Germline V gene sequence: CDR1 SGHTA, CDR2 FQGNSA.

V gene TRBV27 combines with J gene TRBJ2-1; the match to TRBD1 covers 10 bases. V gave up 5 bases and J gave up 8 bases; unmatched junction bases: 6. The CDR3 sequence is 14 residues long. CDR1 is MNHEY, CDR2 SMNVEV, per germline (reference sequence). CDR3 region: CASSPGTGVHEQFF. The CDR3 coding sequence is TGTGCCAGCAGTCCCGGGACAGGGGTTCATGAGCAGTTCTTC.

The V gene is TRBV7-9, the J gene TRBJ2-5; D is uncertain. Trimming pared 1 base from V and 5 bases from J, leaving 8 bases between. Germline lookup yields CDR1 SEHNR and CDR2 FQNEAQ (reference sequence). This CDR3 is built from 13 residues. CDR3 sequence (DNA): TGTGCCAGCAGCTTAGTGACCCCGGAGACCCAGTACTTC. This translates into CASSLVTPETQYF.

This clone was detected only once. The gene calls are TRBV4-3 and TRBJ2-3; D is possibly TRBD2 (6 bases). Trimming pared 0 bases from V and 9 bases from J, leaving 13 bases between. Germline V gene data show CDR1 as LGHNA and CDR2 as YSLEER. This CDR3 has 14 residues. The CDR3 reads CASSQDIAAGTQYF. CDR3 DNA: TGCGCCAGCAGCCAAGATATTGCGGCGGGGACGCAGTATTTT.

The chain couples TRBV27 to TRBJ2-4, with D possibly TRBD2 on 6 matching bases. CDR1 is MNHEY, CDR2 SMNVEV, per germline (reference sequence). This CDR3 spans 15 amino acids. V dropped 5 bases and J dropped 8 bases, with 19 bases sitting between them. CDR3 sequence reads: CASSLIRTKEDIQYF. The CDR3 nucleotides are TGTGCCAGCAGTCTAATTCGGACTAAGGAAGACATTCAGTACTTC.

The CDR3 sequence is CASKGQGLPSGNTIYF. The CDR3 coding sequence is TGTGCCAGCAAGGGACAGGGACTCCCCTCTGGAAACACCATATATTTT. The chain carries TRBV2 and TRBJ1-3; 9 nucleotides agree with TRBD1. After removal of 7 bases from V and 0 bases from J, the junction contained 7 bases not matched to a gene. The CDR3 contains 16 residues. Germline CDR1 SNHLY, CDR2 FYNNEI.

This clone was counted only a few times. This chain uses TRBV21-1 with TRBJ2-2; the table's TRBD2 call for D was not verified on the DNA. TRBV21-1 counts as a pseudogene. The CDR3 extends over 15 amino acids. As DNA, the CDR3 is TGTGCCAGCAGCAATAGCAGGGAGGACACCGGGGAGCTGTTTTTT. It specifies CASSNSREDTGELFF.

The chain joins TRBV11-2 to TRBJ2-2, with TRBD1 matching 9 bases. J gave up 3 bases and V 5 bases, and 4 bases lay outside the gene matches. Germline V gene data show CDR1 as SGHAT and CDR2 as FQNNGV. CDR3 length: 15 residues. The CDR3 loop reads CASSHWDRDTGELFF. CDR3 DNA sequence: TGTGCCAGCAGCCATTGGGACAGGGACACCGGGGAGCTGTTTTTT.

The chain carries TRBV7-9 and TRBJ2-7, with D maybe TRBD1 (6 bases). The germline V and J ends were trimmed by 5 bases and 3 bases, with 20 bases remaining between them. Per germline, CDR1 SEHNR and CDR2 FQNEAQ (reference sequence). The CDR3 is 16 amino acids. The CDR3 reads CASSAVRNREFYEQYF. For the CDR3, the DNA is TGTGCCAGCAGCGCCGTTAGGAACAGGGAATTCTACGAGCAGTACTTC.

This chain uses TRBV7-8 with TRBJ2-5, with a possible D match to TRBD2 (5 bases). Per germline, CDR1 SGHVS and CDR2 FQNEAQ. The germline V and J ends were trimmed by 5 bases and 2 bases, with 18 bases remaining between them. This CDR3 comprises 16 residues. In DNA, the CDR3 is TGTGCCAGCAGCCAGTTAGCGACGCTGAATCAAGAGACCCAGTACTTC. Its protein is CASSQLATLNQETQYF.

This sequence joins TRBV14 and TRBJ2-7; no definite D call. Germline V gene data show CDR1 as SGHDN and CDR2 as FVKESK. This CDR3 is built from 13 residues. Trimming took 4 bases from V and 5 from J, leaving 12 bases between them. Here the CDR3 reads CASSPTFRDEQYF. DNA for the CDR3: TGTGCCAGCAGCCCAACGTTCCGGGACGAGCAGTACTTC.